The rows below give T cell receptor beta chains drawn from one sample of a study of blood T cell repertoires in COVID-19. Sequenced by immunoSEQ multiplex PCR; TCRdb stores in-frame clones only, minus some. Here the sample spans a few hundred thousand clones, 85% to 90% being singletons. The specimen was peripheral blood. Source of these receptors: a young woman with COVID-19, enrolled during active disease. Both conserved end residues are trimmed from each CDR3. D genes are given only for firm matches.

D: .; V: TRBV6-5; CDR3: ASRIDRDTGELF
D: TRBD1; V: TRBV6-5; CDR3: ASSDRVHGYT
D: .; V: TRBV30; CDR3: AWRVRGEAF
D: .; V: TRBV30; CDR3: AWSVRGGGYT
D: .; V: TRBV5-1; CDR3: ASSLSDGGEAF
D: .; V: TRBV6-5; CDR3: ASSYSNRGNTEAF
D: .; V: TRBV28; CDR3: ASSPGGRLSSDQPQH
D: TRBD1; V: TRBV5-4; CDR3: ASSPERQGSNEKLF
D: .; V: TRBV24-1; CDR3: ATTPPHTRQGARNTEAF
D: TRBD1; V: TRBV18; CDR3: ASSPYRGWDTEAF
D: TRBD1; V: TRBV27; CDR3: ASSLGGQGPYEQY
D: .; V: TRBV7-6; CDR3: ASSYTLGLSGNTIY
D: .; V: TRBV19; CDR3: ASRAYSGEPPYGYT
D: .; V: TRBV5-4; CDR3: ASSLDFNSPLH
D: TRBD2; V: TRBV5-1; CDR3: ASSLGGLAVYNEQF
D: TRBD1; V: TRBV2; CDR3: ASSLTGGSYNEQF
D: .; V: TRBV2; CDR3: ASSGVLANYGYT
D: .; V: TRBV5-5; CDR3: ASSSDGVDSLGRF
D: TRBD1; V: TRBV5-1; CDR3: ASSPGQGRNTEAF
D: .; V: TRBV7-9; CDR3: ASSLVTVSPYEQY
D: .; V: TRBV12-3/TRBV12-4; CDR3: ASSRVMNEQY
D: .; V: TRBV10-3; CDR3: AISESTGLRNEQF
D: .; V: TRBV27; CDR3: ASSSGWSNQPQH
D: TRBD1; V: TRBV7-9; CDR3: ASSSSRDRGRNDSPLH
D: TRBD1; V: TRBV4-2; CDR3: ASSQATGGGNEAF
D: .; V: TRBV21-1; CDR3: ASSKGLGTVEAF
D: .; V: TRBV2; CDR3: ASSGTNTEAF
D: TRBD1; V: TRBV19; CDR3: ASRVRQGQLQPQH
D: .; V: TRBV6-5; CDR3: ASSSLGWTEAF
D: .; V: TRBV3-1/TRBV3-2; CDR3: ASSQARANTEAF
D: .; V: TRBV30; CDR3: AWRSSGTTYEQY
D: TRBD2; V: TRBV5-6; CDR3: ASSLELAGHNEQF
D: .; V: TRBV7-2; CDR3: ASSLNSGDEPQH
D: TRBD2; V: TRBV7-2; CDR3: ASSQRLAGLTYEQY
D: .; V: TRBV12-3/TRBV12-4; CDR3: ASSLSQNTQY
D: TRBD1; V: TRBV6-5; CDR3: ASSPLTGGDTEAF
D: TRBD1; V: TRBV29-1; CDR3: SVAGQGNYGYT
D: .; V: TRBV5-5; CDR3: ASSLSLASYSNQPQH
D: .; V: TRBV21-1; CDR3: ASSKIPTKGIDYGYT
D: TRBD2; V: TRBV19; CDR3: ASSPGTSGYEQY
D: .; V: TRBV11-3; CDR3: ASSLEFGARERLAGNEQF
D: .; V: TRBV7-9; CDR3: ASSSRLAWPPGNHGYT
D: .; V: TRBV18; CDR3: ASSLGAAASYEQY
D: TRBD1; V: TRBV5-5; CDR3: ASRPSTGGETQY
D: TRBD2; V: TRBV10-1; CDR3: ASSGLLAGAFDEQF
D: TRBD2; V: TRBV19; CDR3: ASSDEASGSYEQY